This T cell receptor (beta chain) was obtained from a study of response to subunit inactivated influenza vaccine. The study, taken as a whole, reports: Each seasonal influenza vaccination recruits few new T cells, the authors suggested.

Using its own MiXCR run on the RT-PCR reads, TCRdb lists one record per CDR3 protein. The table shows roughly 700,000 distinct CDR3 sequences, with approximately 15% occurring only once. The CDR3 covers 18 residues. J was trimmed by 2 bases and V by 5 bases; bases with no gene match: 13. CDR1 is LNHDA, CDR2 SQIVND, per germline (reference sequence). This clonotype came up many times. Antigen specificity is unknown. This sequence originates from a man aged 45-60 years who received an inactivated influenza vaccine. This specimen consisted of PBMCs from blood, obtained roughly 15 days before vaccination. This chain connects TRBV19 to TRBJ2-2, with 8 bases that match TRBD2. The CDR3 region is CASSSRLGGGPNTGELFF. For the CDR3, the DNA is TGTGCCAGTAGTTCGCGACTCGGGGGGGGACCCAACACCGGGGAGCTGTTTTTT.